Below, one T cell receptor beta chain is given with its context. Germline lookup yields CDR1 LGHDT and CDR2 YNNKEL (reference sequence). This CDR3 contains 15 residues. V lost 0 bases and J 3 bases, leaving 11 bases between the germline ends. Each CDR3 protein is one row after TCRdb ran MiXCR on the 5' RACE reads. The table has over 550,000 distinct CDR3 sequences, about 7.1% seen once. The record originates from a study of identical twins. These data were likewise used in another study, on yellow fever vaccine responses in identical twins.

The sequencing input was PBMCs. The rearrangement uses TRBV3-1 and TRBJ1-1, with D possibly being TRBD1 (6 bases). The TCR sequence derives from a woman aged 18-29 years in good health. Written as DNA, the CDR3 is TGTGCCAGCAGCCAAGATCGGGGGCGCGACACTGAAGCTTTCTTT. It encodes CASSQDRGRDTEAFF.